The entry below gives a single T cell receptor beta chain sequence along with its context. Its target antigen remains unknown. Per-base qualities were not stored, and no clone one base away is much larger. Participants in the prospective study were enrolled through a virtual design, were aged roughly 18 to 100 years, and lived in some 24 United States geographic areas. In the prospective study, cohorts were assigned on the basis of participant-reported clinical history obtained from a screening survey and a study questionnaire. For ImmuneRACE Cohort 3, a participant was defined as recovered based on two consecutive negative NP/OP PCR tests, clearance by a healthcare professional, or resolution of symptoms. Mobile phlebotomists in the prospective study collected whole blood, serum and a nasopharyngeal or oropharyngeal swab from every participant. Prospective study participants could optionally give additional blood draws and questionnaires over a roughly two-month period. Blood samples from the prospective study were shipped frozen or at room temperature prior to DNA extraction.

The record originates from a study of blood T cell repertoires in COVID-19 (TCRdb year 2020). In terms of the full investigation: The collaborator samples originated in the United States, Italy and Spain and spanned the acute and convalescent phases of COVID-19. The prospective study material was composed of cDNA or gDNA derived from T cells, B-cell-depleted T cells, or PBMCs. Deeply sampled blood TCRbeta repertoires from subjects exposed to, actively infected with, or recovered from COVID-19 were included in the dataset. The repertoires were released in a freely available public database intended as a resource for research on the immune response to SARS-CoV-2. Samples came from the ongoing ImmuneRACE study (first 160 participants) plus 1,254 subjects from 6 global collaborators. Nearly every sample came with metadata listing a de-identified subject ID, COVID-19 status, age in years and sex. HLA class I and class II types, where available, came from metadata supplied by the sample provider rather than from assay-based typing. The study at large found these results: The amount of clinical and demographic metadata varied by source and participant and was provided uncurated.

V is pruned by 6 bases and J by 4 bases, leaving 6 bases of the junction without a gene match. The CDR3 starts with the cysteine, ends with the phenylalanine, and has 13 residues. Just CDR3 DNA is preserved here, 39 bases in frame from base 1. Looking up the germline V gene (reference sequence) yields CDR1 SEHNR and CDR2 FQNEAQ. The immunoSEQ Assay, a bias-controlled multiplex PCR, was used to amplify TCRbeta CDR3 regions from genomic DNA. The original pipeline was this. Nucleated cell counts per sample were estimated from amplification of reference gene primers within the assay. Sequence reads were collapsed and filtered to measure the absolute abundance of every unique TCRbeta CDR3 rearrangement. Productive Simpson clonality was computed per sample as the square root of Simpson's diversity index over productive rearrangements. Held by TCRdb, this immuneACCESS table contains in-frame sequences only and omits some clones. Under half of the omission traces to an unresolved V gene where checked; the cause of the rest is unknown. The DNA was the basis for D and trimming; V, J and clone size are from that table. The sample table lists 200,000 to 250,000 clones, about 84% of them with a count of one. The top ten hold approximately 1.8% of the sample.

The chain is assembled from TRBV7-9 and TRBJ2-7; 7 middle bases align to TRBD1. The sample taken for sequencing was PBMCs or T cells enriched from blood (not recorded which). This receptor was taken from a man aged 60-69 years who had recovered from COVID-19. DNA sequence: TGTGCCAGCAGGCCTAGGACAGGTTACGAGCAGTACTTC. Its product reads: CASRPRTGYEQYF.